The 22 T cell receptor beta chains given below trace back to one sample, sequenced in a study of blood T cells in healthy people across ages. For the second PCR, which ran for about 6 to 11 cycles, a sample-barcoded 5' primer and a J-beta primer mix were used. TCRdb analysed the 5' RACE reads with MiXCR anew, one entry per CDR3 protein. The sample yields about a million distinct CDR3 sequences, roughly 43% seen once. Material for sequencing was blood. All receptors derive from a man younger than 40 in good health.

The chain links TRBV7-2 to TRBJ1-2, with 7 bases identical to TRBD1. J was trimmed by 4 bases and V by 5 bases; bases with no gene match: 13. In germline, CDR1 is SGHTA, CDR2 FQGNSA. The CDR3 sequence is 16 residues long. Here the CDR3 reads CASSIVPGGGGYGYTF. In DNA, the CDR3 is TGTGCCAGCAGCATCGTCCCAGGAGGGGGCGGCTATGGCTACACCTTC.

The CDR3 nucleotides read TGCAGCCAATCGAGGGGGTCAGGCACAGATACGCAGTATTTT. This translates into CSQSRGSGTDTQYF. The chain combines TRBV29-1 with TRBJ2-3; D might be TRBD1 (6 bases). CDR3 length equals 14 residues. Germline CDR1 and CDR2: SQVTM and ANQGSEA. Trimming took off 8 bases at V and 1 base at J, with 16 bases between the two ends.

The chain couples TRBV6-5 to TRBJ2-1; no clear D. CDR3 length: 13 amino acids. The V end was cut by 4 bases, the J end by 8 bases, with 12 bases between. The germline V gene has CDR1 MNHEY and CDR2 SVGAGI. The CDR3 here is CASSSNAAHEQFF. The CDR3 coding sequence is TGTGCCAGCAGTTCGAACGCCGCGCATGAGCAGTTCTTC.

The V and J genes are TRBV7-2 and TRBJ2-5, with D perhaps given as TRBD1 or TRBD2 (5 bases each). V dropped 5 bases and J dropped 7 bases, with 14 bases sitting between them. The CDR3 totals 13 residues. Germline assignment: CDR1 SGHTA and CDR2 FQGNSA. The CDR3 DNA is TGTGCCAGCAGCCGAGTTGGGGACGCGACCCAGTACTTC. Translation gives CASSRVGDATQYF. Combining the CDR3 with reference TRBV7-2 and TRBJ2-5 gives the whole variable domain GAGVSQSPSNKVTEKGKDVELRCDPISGHTALYWYRQSLGQGLEFLIYFQGNSAPDKSGLPSDRFSAERTGGSVSTLTIQRTQQEDSAVYLCASSRVGDATQYFGPGTRLLVL.

The chain couples TRBV10-3 to TRBJ2-1; the match to TRBD2 covers 11 bases. CDR3 length: 15 residues. V shed 6 bases, J shed 3 bases, and the junction held 4 bases outside the gene matches. Germline V gene data show CDR1 as ENHRY and CDR2 as SYGVKD. The CDR3 spells CAIRTSGTLYNEQFF. CDR3 DNA sequence: TGTGCCATCAGGACTAGCGGGACCCTCTACAATGAGCAGTTCTTC.

This clonotype was recorded at least ten times. The chain employs TRBV27 and TRBJ2-3; 9 bases agree with TRBD2. Germline lookup yields CDR1 MNHEY and CDR2 SMNVEV (reference sequence). The CDR3 runs 15 residues. The V gene end was trimmed by 2 bases and the J gene end by 3 bases; junction bases not matched to a gene: 3. The CDR3 bases are TGTGCCAGCAGTTTAGCGGGGGGGCAGACAGATACGCAGTATTTT. Amino acids: CASSLAGGQTDTQYF.

This chain connects TRBV9 to TRBJ2-3; the D is unclear. CDR1 SGDLS and CDR2 YYNGEE come from the germline V gene. CDR3 length: 11 residues. Trimming pared 7 bases from V and 6 bases from J, leaving 9 bases between. The DNA of the CDR3 is TGTGCCAGCGGGTCCGGGGATACGCAGTATTTT. Amino acids: CASGSGDTQYF.

A single count supports this clonotype. The genes are TRBV28 and TRBJ2-7; 11 bases fit TRBD1. This CDR3 has 15 residues. Germline V lookup: CDR1 MDHEN, CDR2 SYDVKM. The V and J ends lost 6 bases and 4 bases, in that order; junction bases with no gene match: 8. The CDR3 DNA sequence: TGTGCCAGCAGCCAAGGGACAGGGGGGCCATACGAGCAGTACTTC. As protein: CASSQGTGGPYEQYF.

The genes are TRBV4-1 and TRBJ2-7; 11 bases align to TRBD2. The J segment lost 2 bases and the V segment lost 3 bases, leaving 6 bases of the junction unmatched. This CDR3 region has 16 residues. Per germline, CDR1 MGHRA and CDR2 YSYEKL. This CDR3 reads CASSQYSGGAAYEQYF. CDR3 bases: TGCGCCAGCAGCCAGTATAGCGGGGGGGCAGCCTACGAGCAGTACTTC.

The V gene is TRBV20-1, the J gene TRBJ1-1, with TRBD1 as a possible D gene (5 bases). In germline, CDR1 is DFQATT, CDR2 SNEGSKA (reference sequence). This CDR3 comprises 15 residues. Trimming shortened V by 0 bases and J by 1 base, and 12 bases separated the two germline ends. The CDR3 loop reads CSARDPAGPNTEAFF. In DNA, the CDR3 is TGCAGTGCTAGAGATCCAGCAGGGCCGAACACTGAAGCTTTCTTT.

This clonotype was seen only a few times. The rearrangement joins TRBV11-3 to TRBJ1-1; 8 nucleotides line up with TRBD1. CDR1 is SGHNT and CDR2 is YENEEA in the germline V gene. Losses at the gene ends were 3 bases for V and 4 bases for J; bases not matched to a gene: 4. The CDR3 extends over 14 amino acids. The CDR3 is CASSLDRAGTEAFF. CDR3 nucleotides: TGTGCCAGCAGCTTGGACAGGGCGGGCACTGAAGCTTTCTTT.

This clonotype has only a few counts. The chain is built from TRBV12-3 or TRBV12-4 and TRBJ2-3; 9 nucleotides match TRBD2. This CDR3 has 15 residues. Losses at the gene ends were 5 bases for V and 3 bases for J; bases not matched to a gene: 6. CDR3 loop: CASSPFAGGTDTQYF. The CDR3 bases are TGTGCCAGCAGTCCCTTCGCGGGGGGGACAGATACGCAGTATTTT.

The chain is built from TRBV12-3 or TRBV12-4 and TRBJ2-7, with 9 bases that match TRBD2. V lost 8 bases and J lost 4; bases outside the gene matches: 6. CDR3 length: 13 amino acids. In DNA, the CDR3 is TGTGCCAGCGGGGGAAGCGGGGGGTACGAGCAGTACTTC. It specifies CASGGSGGYEQYF.

The chain employs TRBV20-1 and TRBJ2-5, with a weak D call TRBD2 (6 bases). The germline V gene has CDR1 DFQATT and CDR2 SNEGSKA (reference sequence). Trimming shortened V by 6 bases and J by 3 bases, and 20 bases separated the two germline ends. CDR3 size: 15 residues. In DNA form, the CDR3 reads TGCAGTGCACCAGACTCGGGACTGATTAAAGAGACCCAGTACTTC. This sequence encodes CSAPDSGLIKETQYF.

The chain recombines TRBV24-1 with TRBJ2-5, with unresolved D. In germline, CDR1 is KGHDR, CDR2 SFDVKD. Trimming cost V 5 bases and J 3 bases, with 15 bases left between them. The CDR3 extends over 15 amino acids. The CDR3 spells CATSGSGRLEETQYF. CDR3 DNA: TGTGCCACCAGTGGATCAGGCAGGCTGGAAGAGACCCAGTACTTC.

This clonotype has more than one count but fewer than ten. V is TRBV20-1 and J is TRBJ1-5, with a possible D match to TRBD1 (6 bases). Germline loops: CDR1 DFQATT, CDR2 SNEGSKA (reference sequence). The CDR3 runs to 12 residues. This chain's CDR3 is CSLTGINQPQHF. The CDR3, as DNA: TGCAGCCTTACAGGGATCAATCAGCCCCAGCATTTT.

The chain uses TRBV20-1 and TRBJ2-3, with D tentatively TRBD2 (5 bases). V was shortened by 0 bases and J by 3 bases, with 16 bases between the two germline ends. In germline, CDR1 is DFQATT, CDR2 SNEGSKA (reference sequence). This CDR3 has 16 amino acids. This chain's CDR3 is CSARDPGSSWTDTQYF. The CDR3 bases are TGCAGTGCTAGAGATCCCGGGTCTAGCTGGACAGATACGCAGTATTTT.

This clonotype was counted only a few times. V usage is TRBV24-1 and J usage is TRBJ1-5, with D tentatively TRBD1 (5 bases). CDR1 and CDR2 (germline): KGHDR, SFDVKD. The V end was cut by 7 bases, the J end by 4 bases, with 13 bases between. The CDR3 length is 14 residues. Here the CDR3 DNA reads TGTGCCACCAGCGCTTGGGGGGAAAATCAGCCCCAGCATTTT. This sequence encodes CATSAWGENQPQHF.

This clonotype was detected only a few times. The J gene is TRBJ2-3, the V gene TRBV4-1; the D call may be TRBD1 or TRBD2 (5 bases each). The V gene's germline CDR1 is MGHRA and CDR2 YSYEKL. V dropped 8 bases and J dropped 2 bases, with 14 bases sitting between them. The CDR3 is 14 amino acids. The CDR3 DNA reads as TGCGCCAGCGGGATGGGGACCATCACAGATACGCAGTATTTT. It codes for CASGMGTITDTQYF.

This clonotype has just a few counts. V is TRBV20-1 and J is TRBJ2-5; D remains ambiguous. The end of the DNA aligns better with TRBJ2-7, so the J call may be wrong. Germline V gene lookup returns CDR1 DFQATT and CDR2 SNEGSKA (reference sequence). The CDR3 is made up of 12 amino acids. The CDR3 region has the DNA TGCAGTGCTAGTCTCCCTCCACACGAGCAGTACTTC. It specifies CSASLPPHEQYF.

The CDR3 region is CATSDFGSGSNQPQHF. The CDR3 DNA reads TGTGCCACCAGTGATTTCGGTTCTGGGAGCAATCAGCCCCAGCATTTT. The chain employs TRBV24-1 and TRBJ1-5; D is unclear. Germline CDR1 KGHDR, CDR2 SFDVKD. Trimming left V 1 base short and J 1 base short, with 10 bases between. This CDR3 contains 16 residues.

The chain has TRBV5-1 and TRBJ1-6; D is unresolved. The V and J ends lost 4 bases and 9 bases respectively, with 17 bases between them. The CDR3 loop spans 15 amino acids. The germline V gene encodes CDR1 SGHRS and CDR2 YFSETQ. CDR3 in DNA: TGCGCCAGCAGCCTTAGGGAAACGGAAAGTTCACCCCTCCACTTT. Its translation: CASSLRETESSPLHF. The full variable domain, in which reference TRBV5-1 and TRBJ1-6 provide the parts outside the CDR3, is KAGVTQTPRYLIKTRGQQVTLSCSPISGHRSVSWYQQTPGQGLQFLFEYFSETQRNKGNFPGRFSGRQFSNSRSEMNVSTLELGDSALYLCASSLRETESSPLHFGNGTRLTVT.